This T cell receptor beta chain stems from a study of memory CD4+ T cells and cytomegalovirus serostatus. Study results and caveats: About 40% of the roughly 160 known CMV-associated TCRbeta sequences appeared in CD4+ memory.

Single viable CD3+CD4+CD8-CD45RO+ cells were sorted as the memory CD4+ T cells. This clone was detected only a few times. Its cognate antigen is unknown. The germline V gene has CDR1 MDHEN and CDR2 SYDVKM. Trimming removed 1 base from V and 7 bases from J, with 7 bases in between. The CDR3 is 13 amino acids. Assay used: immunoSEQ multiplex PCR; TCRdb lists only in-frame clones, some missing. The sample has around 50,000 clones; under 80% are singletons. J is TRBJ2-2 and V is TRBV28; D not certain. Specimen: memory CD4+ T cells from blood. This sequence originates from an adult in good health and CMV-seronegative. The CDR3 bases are TGTGCCAGCAGTTTATTTCAGATCGGGGAGCTGTTTTTT. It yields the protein CASSLFQIGELFF.